This T cell receptor beta chain was sequenced for a study of vaccination effects on CD4 cells after COVID-19. In its sample, this clone was seen a few times. Its target is unknown. Using viral peptide pools, the ViraFEST assay grew out antigen-specific CD4+ T cells prior to sequencing. Isolation of CD4+ T cells took place after 10 days of culture. Notes on the study in general: Pronounced clonal contraction occurred in clones induced by infection and by vaccine late after vaccination.

This CDR3 comprises 16 residues. The germline V gene encodes CDR1 SEHNR and CDR2 FQNEAQ (reference sequence). V lost 1 base and J 6 bases, leaving 18 bases between the germline ends. Libraries were prepared by immunoSEQ multiplex PCR; TCRdb keeps only in-frame clonotypes and omits some of them. The data show approximately 30,000 clones, with roughly 62% seen just once and around 28% held by the top ten. The TCR comes from a human donor who received a COVID-19 vaccine. Sequencing was performed on CD4+ T cells from PBMCs cultured with HCoV-229E spike peptides, taken before COVID-19 vaccination. This chain links TRBV7-9 with TRBJ1-2; possible D gene TRBD1, 6 bases. The CDR3 nucleotides read TGTGCCAGCAGCTTAGGGAAGGGCAGGGGTGGCAATGGCTACACCTTC. Translating gives CASSLGKGRGGNGYTF.